Each of the 26 T cell receptor beta chains below was sequenced from the same sample in a study of brain T cells in children with intractable seizures. Generated by immunoSEQ multiplex PCR, the TCRdb table keeps only in-frame clones and is missing some. The repertoire includes 300,000 to 400,000 clones, over 85% of them detected once, and around 5% sits in the top ten. The time point here: blood from clinic visit 5 months post-surgery; TSC patient then seizure free. The sample consisted of peripheral blood, taken around 5 months after surgery. These receptors came from a boy in the first two years of life with tuberous sclerosis and intractable seizures.

This clone was counted between two and nine times. The chain combines TRBV7-6 with TRBJ1-2, with 7 positions matching TRBD1. The V gene's germline CDR1 is SGHVS and CDR2 FNYEAQ. The CDR3 consists of 15 residues. Unmatched junction bases numbered 7, after V lost 2 bases and J lost 4 bases. In nucleotides, the CDR3 is TGTGCCAGCAGCTTAAAAGCAGGGGGTGGCTATGGCTACACCTTC. Encoded protein: CASSLKAGGGYGYTF.

The rearrangement links TRBV6-1 to TRBJ1-6; maybe TRBD1 (5 bases). In germline, CDR1 is MNHNS, CDR2 SASEGT. Trimming left V 2 bases short and J 7 bases short, with 12 bases between. This CDR3 is built from 15 residues. The DNA of the CDR3 is TGTGCCAGCAGTGAATTGGGGGTGGGGAATTCACCCCTCCACTTT. Translation: CASSELGVGNSPLHF.

This sequence joins TRBV15 and TRBJ2-6; 7 nucleotides match TRBD1. CDR1 LNHNV and CDR2 YYDKDF come from the germline V gene (reference sequence). V was clipped by 4 bases and J by 2 bases; unmatched bases: 5. The CDR3 totals 16 residues. For the CDR3, the DNA is TGTGCCACCAGCAAACAACAGGGGACTGGGGCCAACGTCCTGACTTTC. Protein: CATSKQQGTGANVLTF.

The chain employs TRBV11-1 and TRBJ1-2; the D gene is possibly TRBD1 (5 bases). Trimming cost V 1 base and J 2 bases, with 14 bases left between them. The CDR3 consists of 16 residues. Germline values: CDR1 SGHAT, CDR2 FQDESV (reference sequence). For the CDR3, the DNA is TGTGCCAGCAGCTTAGAAGGCGACGGGGGGAACTATGGCTACACCTTC. This sequence encodes CASSLEGDGGNYGYTF.

Of note for this clone: Other DNA sequences in this sample translate to the same CDR3. J is TRBJ1-2 and V is TRBV27; TRBD1 is a possible D gene (6 bases). The CDR3 sequence is 13 residues long. In germline, CDR1 is MNHEY, CDR2 SMNVEV (reference sequence). V lost 0 bases, J lost 4 bases, and 6 bases lay in between. The chain's CDR3 is CASSLSGGYGYTF. The CDR3, as DNA: TGTGCCAGCAGTTTATCAGGGGGCTATGGCTACACCTTC.

This chain links TRBV15 with TRBJ1-5, with 9 bases lining up with TRBD1. CDR3 length: 17 amino acids. In germline, CDR1 is LNHNV, CDR2 YYDKDF (reference sequence). V dropped 2 bases and J dropped 7; count of bases not matched to a gene: 12. CDR3 DNA: TGTGCCACCAGCAGATCACAGGGGGCGCCTAGCGGGCAGCCCCAGCATTTT. This sequence encodes CATSRSQGAPSGQPQHF.

This clone appeared once. V and J are TRBV7-9 and TRBJ2-1; 10 bases agree with TRBD2. This CDR3 comprises 16 residues. In germline, CDR1 is SEHNR, CDR2 FQNEAQ (reference sequence). J gave up 7 bases and V 4 bases, and 10 bases lay outside the gene matches. The CDR3, as DNA: TGTGCCAGCAGCTCCCAGCGGGAGGGCCAGAGGAATGAGCAGTTCTTC. This encodes CASSSQREGQRNEQFF.

V and J are TRBV3-1 (or the pseudogene TRBV3-2) and TRBJ2-7, with 7 bases that match TRBD2. From germline, CDR1 is LGHDT and CDR2 YNNKEL (reference sequence). Unmatched junction bases numbered 7, after V lost 3 bases and J lost 8 bases. The length of the CDR3 is 13 residues. CDR3 nucleotide sequence: TGTGCCAGCAGCCAGCGGCCTAGCGGACAGCAGTACTTC. This encodes CASSQRPSGQQYF.

The chain recombines TRBV25-1 with TRBJ1-2; 8 bases fit TRBD1. Germline values: CDR1 MGHDK, CDR2 SYGVNS. The CDR3 contains 15 residues. The junction had 6 bases not matched to a gene; V was cut back by 5 bases and J by 1 base. In DNA, the CDR3 is TGTGCCAGCAGTCCTGGACAGGGCCTTAACTATGGCTACACCTTC. This sequence encodes CASSPGQGLNYGYTF.

The chain recombines TRBV19 with TRBJ2-3, with a possible D match to TRBD1 (6 bases). The germline gives CDR1 LNHDA, CDR2 SQIVND (reference sequence). V lost 3 bases to trimming and J lost 1 base, with 14 bases between them. This CDR3 contains 16 residues. The chain's CDR3 is CASSIFRGRGTDTQYF. For the CDR3, the DNA is TGTGCCAGTAGTATTTTCAGGGGCCGGGGCACAGATACGCAGTATTTT.

DNA of the CDR3: TGTGCCAGCAGCGAGACCGGGACAGGGACCTACGAGCAGTACTTC. This encodes CASSETGTGTYEQYF. The chain couples TRBV6-5 to TRBJ2-7; 9 nucleotides line up with TRBD1. V shed 6 bases and J 2 bases; nucleotides not matched to a gene: 8. Germline V CDR1 and CDR2: MNHEY, SVGAGI. CDR3 length: 15 residues.

This chain connects TRBV5-5 to TRBJ2-7; 10 bases match TRBD1. CDR3 length: 13 amino acids. CDR1 is SGHKS and CDR2 is YYEKEE in the germline V gene (reference sequence). Losses at the gene ends were 4 bases for V and 8 bases for J; bases not matched to a gene: 6. The CDR3 protein is CASSKGTGAKQYF. The CDR3 DNA reads TGTGCCAGCAGCAAAGGGACAGGGGCCAAGCAGTACTTC.

The rearrangement links TRBV5-8 to TRBJ2-2, with no clear D. V was shortened by 0 bases and J by 1 base, with 10 bases between the two germline ends. Germline CDR1 SGHTS, CDR2 YDEGEE. The CDR3 covers 16 residues. The chain's CDR3 is CASSLERFKNTGELFF. Here the CDR3 DNA reads TGTGCCAGCAGCTTGGAAAGGTTTAAGAACACCGGGGAGCTGTTTTTT.

The genes are TRBV6-2 or TRBV6-3 and TRBJ1-5, with TRBD1 identical over 11 bases. The junction had 8 bases not matched to a gene; V was cut back by 5 bases and J by 5 bases. The CDR3 runs 16 residues. Germline loops: CDR1 MNHEY, CDR2 SVGEGT. The DNA of the CDR3 is TGTGCCAGCAGTCACCCTGGACAGGGGGCATATCAGCCCCAGCATTTT. This gives the protein CASSHPGQGAYQPQHF.

V usage is TRBV12-3 or TRBV12-4 and J usage is TRBJ2-7; a possible D gene is TRBD1 (6 bases). V was trimmed by 8 bases and J by 0 bases, leaving 8 bases between them. The CDR3 runs 12 residues. The CDR3: CASGQSSYEQYF. DNA of the CDR3: TGTGCCAGCGGACAGAGCTCCTACGAGCAGTACTTC.

This chain uses TRBV5-1 with TRBJ1-1, with no clear D. Germline CDR1 is SGHRS and CDR2 is YFSETQ. V dropped 4 bases and J dropped 6 bases, with 10 bases sitting between them. There are 12 residues in the CDR3. This chain's CDR3 is CASSDGGPEAFF. DNA of the CDR3: TGCGCCAGCAGCGACGGAGGCCCTGAAGCTTTCTTT.

V gene TRBV30 combines with J gene TRBJ2-2, with a tentative D call TRBD1 (6 bases). V was cut by 2 bases and J by 5 bases, with 24 bases left in between. Germline V CDR1 and CDR2: GTSNPN, SVGIG (reference sequence). The CDR3 length is 18 residues. This CDR3 is CAWSRRTTGTSTTGELFF. The CDR3 nucleotides are TGTGCCTGGAGTCGCCGCACAACCGGGACAAGTACGACCGGGGAGCTGTTTTTT.

The chain links TRBV2 to TRBJ1-1; no reliable D call. V lost 4 bases to trimming and J lost 10 bases, with 10 bases between them. The CDR3 is 11 residues long. Germline V gene data show CDR1 as SNHLY and CDR2 as FYNNEI. CDR3 nucleotides: TGTGCCAGCAGTGTGTCGGTTCGAGCTTTCTTT. This sequence encodes CASSVSVRAFF.

The chain combines TRBV18 with TRBJ2-2; 11 bases are a match to TRBD2. Germline V gene lookup returns CDR1 KGHSH and CDR2 LQKENI. The CDR3 spans 14 residues. Germline trimming cut 6 bases from V and 7 bases from J; bases unmatched to any gene: 4. CDR3 coding DNA: TGTGCCAGCTCTCGGACTAGCGGGCACGGGGAGCTGTTTTTT. Its protein product is CASSRTSGHGELFF.

V and J are TRBV20-1 and TRBJ2-1; 7 bases match TRBD2. Looked up from germline, CDR1 is DFQATT and CDR2 is SNEGSKA (reference sequence). This CDR3 is built from 17 residues. Trimming took 3 bases from V and 5 from J; bases not matched to a gene: 16. CDR3 DNA sequence: TGCAGTGCTAGTCGTCAGGCTAGCGGCTTCCTACACAATGAGCAGTTCTTC. Amino acid sequence: CSASRQASGFLHNEQFF.

This clone was detected once. The chain links TRBV2 to TRBJ1-2, with TRBD1 matching over 7 bases. CDR3 length: 13 residues. The germline CDR1 and CDR2 sequences are SNHLY and FYNNEI. J was trimmed by 0 bases and V by 9 bases; bases with no gene match: 4. The CDR3 protein is CARDRASNYGYTF. The CDR3 nucleotides are TGTGCCAGAGACAGGGCCTCTAACTATGGCTACACCTTC.

The chain recombines TRBV10-3 with TRBJ1-5, with D uncertain. V lost 4 bases and J lost 0, with 10 bases in between. CDR3 size: 15 residues. CDR1 ENHRY and CDR2 SYGVKD come from the germline V gene. The CDR3 nucleotides read TGTGCCATCAGTGGTCCAGACAATAGCAATCAGCCCCAGCATTTT. This gives the protein CAISGPDNSNQPQHF.

The rearrangement joins TRBV7-8 to TRBJ2-1; TRBD2 matches 8 bases. Germline CDR1 is SGHVS and CDR2 is FQNEAQ. The V segment lost 0 bases and the J segment 2 bases; nucleotides outside the gene matches: 18. The CDR3 totals 21 residues. CDR3: CASSLAWGLLAAYVTYNEQFF. Written as DNA, the CDR3 is TGTGCCAGCAGCTTAGCGTGGGGTCTACTAGCGGCTTACGTGACCTACAATGAGCAGTTCTTC.

The chain is built from TRBV5-8 and TRBJ1-3; no firm D call. Germline V gives CDR1 SGHTS, CDR2 YDEGEE. The CDR3 contains 13 residues. DNA of the CDR3: TGTGCTCAGCGGGCCCGCTCTGGAAACACCATATATTTT. Protein: CAQRARSGNTIYF. Looking up the rest from reference TRBV5-8 and TRBJ1-3 gives the full variable domain: EAGVTQSPTHLIKTRGQQATLRCSPISGHTSVYWYQQALGLGLQFLLWYDEGEERNRGNFPPRFSGRQFPNYSSELNVNALELEDSALYLCAQRARSGNTIYFGEGSWLTVV.

This clone came up once. The CDR3 is CASSLTKGGTDTQYF. The CDR3 nucleotides are TGCGCCAGCAGCCTGACTAAAGGGGGCACAGATACGCAGTATTTT. This rearrangement joins TRBV5-1 to TRBJ2-3; D may match TRBD1 or TRBD2 (5 bases each). From germline, CDR1 is SGHRS and CDR2 YFSETQ. CDR3 length equals 15 residues. V lost 4 bases to trimming and J lost 1 base, with 13 bases between them.

V is TRBV27 and J is TRBJ2-7; the match to TRBD1 covers 7 bases. V trimming: 8 bases; J trimming: 2 bases; junction bases outside the gene matches: 9. Germline V gene lookup returns CDR1 MNHEY and CDR2 SMNVEV (reference sequence). This CDR3 is built from 14 residues. CDR3 loop: CASGLTGKTYEQYF. Written as DNA, the CDR3 is TGTGCCAGCGGCTTGACAGGGAAGACCTACGAGCAGTACTTC.